Presented here are 9 T cell receptor beta chains from one specimen sequenced in a study of T cell clonality in common variable immunodeficiency. Method: immunoSEQ multiplex PCR; TCRdb's copy keeps in-frame clones and lacks some. The data show about 60,000 clones, with none appearing a single time. Material for sequencing was peripheral blood mononuclear cells. The receptors come from a person aged 18 to 75 in good health.

This clone has ten or more counts. The read terminates 3 residues before the CDR3 end, so the remaining end is supplied by the germline J gene. The V gene is TRBV30, the J gene TRBJ2-7, with D perhaps matching TRBD1 (5 bases). Trimming stripped 1 base from V and 3 bases from J, with 7 bases between. The CDR3 is made up of 12 amino acids. The germline CDR1 and CDR2 sequences are GTSNPN and SVGIG (reference sequence). The CDR3 is CAWSGTIYEQYF. The sequenced CDR3 bases are TGTGCCTGGAGTGGGACAATCTACGAG. The full variable domain, rest sourced from reference TRBV30 and TRBJ2-7, is SQTIHQWPATLVQPVGSPLSLECTVEGTSNPNLYWYRQAAGRGLQLLFYSVGIGQISSEVPQNLSASRPQDRQFILSSKKLLLSDSGFYLCAWSGTIYEQYFGPGTRLTVT.

This clone has ten or more counts. Read sequence stops 3 residues before the CDR3 end, and the germline J gene provides the missing end. This chain links TRBV5-1 with TRBJ2-3; 7 bases line up with TRBD2. J lost 2 bases, V lost 3 bases, and 3 bases had no gene match. Germline CDR1 SGHRS, CDR2 YFSETQ. The CDR3 totals 14 residues. The sequenced part of the CDR3 DNA is TGCGCCAGCAGCTGGGGACTACTCACAGATACG. Amino acids: CASSWGLLTDT. In full, the CDR3 reads CASSWGLLTDTQYF.

This clone was found many times. Read data end 3 residues before the CDR3 end; the end is taken from the germline J gene. The chain has TRBV5-1 and TRBJ1-1; D possibly corresponds to TRBD1 (5 bases). This CDR3 has 15 amino acids. V lost 2 bases and J 4 bases, leaving 15 bases between the germline ends. Germline lookup yields CDR1 SGHRS and CDR2 YFSETQ. CDR3 residues: CASSLLLGDGTEAFF. CDR3 DNA (partial): TGCGCCAGCAGCTTATTGCTAGGGGATGGCACTGAA.

This clone occurred many times. Read data end 3 residues before the CDR3 end; the end is taken from the germline J gene. The chain joins TRBV7-3 to TRBJ2-4; TRBD2 might be the D (5 bases). V shed 1 base and J shed 9 bases, with 16 bases lying between them. The CDR3 runs 15 residues. Germline CDR1 is SGHTA and CDR2 is FQGTGA. CDR3 DNA, as far as it was read: TGTGCCAGCAGCTTAAGCGGGTCTTCGAATGGCATT. It encodes CASSLSGSSNGI. In full, the CDR3 reads CASSLSGSSNGIQYF.

This clone was counted ten times or more. The CDR3 sequence: CASSQLLANYNEQFF. Partial CDR3 DNA: TGCGCCAGCAGCCAACTTCTAGCGAACTACAATGAG. The chain employs TRBV4-1 and TRBJ2-1, with D possibly TRBD2 on 6 matching bases. The CDR3 is cut off 3 residues early in the read; its end comes from the germline J gene. Germline CDR1 MGHRA, CDR2 YSYEKL. The germline V and J ends were trimmed by 2 bases and 3 bases, with 11 bases remaining between them. CDR3 length equals 15 residues.

Ten or more counts support this clone. The read halts 3 residues ahead of the CDR3 end, with the missing end drawn from the germline J gene. V is TRBV6-1 and J is TRBJ2-2; D perhaps matches TRBD1 (5 bases). This CDR3 comprises 16 residues. Germline V gives CDR1 MNHNS, CDR2 SASEGT. Trimming stripped 1 base from V and 5 bases from J, with 14 bases between. The DNA read from the CDR3 is TGTGCCAGCAGTGAAGGTATCAGGGTGGTAACCGGGGAG. Encoded protein: CASSEGIRVVTGE. The whole CDR3 protein is CASSEGIRVVTGELFF.

This clone was seen many times. CDR3 loop: CASSEQGGNTEAFF. Partial CDR3 DNA: TGCGCCAGCAGTGAGCAGGGTGGGAACACTGAA. The chain is built from TRBV10-1 and TRBJ1-1, with D perhaps TRBD1 (5 bases). The read halts 3 residues ahead of the CDR3 end, with the missing end drawn from the germline J gene. The CDR3 totals 14 residues. CDR1 is WNHNN and CDR2 is SYGVQD in the germline V gene (reference sequence). V was shortened by 2 bases and J by 1 base, with 8 bases between the two germline ends.

This clone was seen repeatedly, ten times or more. The CDR3 end lies 3 residues beyond the end of the read and is filled in from the germline J gene. This sequence joins TRBV20-1 and TRBJ1-5; the match to TRBD1 covers 7 bases. V shed 1 base, J shed 0 bases, and the junction held 9 bases outside the gene matches. CDR1 DFQATT and CDR2 SNEGSKA come from the germline V gene (reference sequence). The CDR3 loop spans 17 amino acids. The CDR3 spells CSARVTGTEHSNQPQHF. The covered CDR3 bases are TGCAGTGCTAGAGTTACCGGGACAGAGCATAGCAATCAGCCC.

The sample holds many counts of this clone. CDR3 bases read: TGTGCCAGTAGTATTGCTAGCGGGAGCGGGGAG. It encodes CASSIASGSGE. The CDR3 in full is CASSIASGSGELFF. The genes are TRBV19 and TRBJ2-2; the match to TRBD2 covers 10 bases. Read data end 3 residues before the CDR3 end; the end is taken from the germline J gene. CDR3 length: 14 residues. Trimming took 3 bases from V and 7 from J; bases not matched to a gene: 2. Per the germline V gene, CDR1 is LNHDA and CDR2 is SQIVND (reference sequence). The full variable domain, in which reference TRBV19 and TRBJ2-2 provide the parts outside the CDR3, is DGGITQSPKYLFRKEGQNVTLSCEQNLNHDAMYWYRQDPGQGLRLIYYSQIVNDFQKGDIAEGYSVSREKKESFPLTVTSAQKNPTAFYLCASSIASGSGELFFGEGSRLTVL.